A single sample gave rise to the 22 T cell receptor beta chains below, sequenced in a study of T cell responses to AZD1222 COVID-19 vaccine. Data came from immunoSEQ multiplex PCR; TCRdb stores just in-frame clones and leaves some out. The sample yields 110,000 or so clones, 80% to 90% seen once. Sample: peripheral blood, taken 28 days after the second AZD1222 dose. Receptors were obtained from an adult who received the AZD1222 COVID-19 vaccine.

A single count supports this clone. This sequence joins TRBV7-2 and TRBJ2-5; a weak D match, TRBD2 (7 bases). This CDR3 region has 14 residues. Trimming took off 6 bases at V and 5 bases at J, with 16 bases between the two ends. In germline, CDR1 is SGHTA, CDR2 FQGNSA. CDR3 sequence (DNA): TGTGCCAGCAGTTCCGGGGGGCGCAGTGAGACCCAGTACTTC. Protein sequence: CASSSGGRSETQYF.

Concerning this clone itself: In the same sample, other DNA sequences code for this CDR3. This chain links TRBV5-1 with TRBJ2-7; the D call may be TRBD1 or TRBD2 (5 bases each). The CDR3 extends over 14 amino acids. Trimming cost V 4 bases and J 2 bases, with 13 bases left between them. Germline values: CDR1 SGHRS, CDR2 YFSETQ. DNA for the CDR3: TGCGCCAGCAGCCTCGGGGTAGGGGCCTACGAGCAGTACTTC. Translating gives CASSLGVGAYEQYF.

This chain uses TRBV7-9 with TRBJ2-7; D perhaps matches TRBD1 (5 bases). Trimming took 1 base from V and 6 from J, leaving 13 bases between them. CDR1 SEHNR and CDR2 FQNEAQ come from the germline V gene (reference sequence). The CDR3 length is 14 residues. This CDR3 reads CASSLVAGFGEQYF. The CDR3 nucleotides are TGTGCCAGCAGCTTAGTGGCAGGGTTTGGCGAGCAGTACTTC. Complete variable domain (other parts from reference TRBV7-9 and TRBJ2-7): DTGVSQNPRHKITKRGQNVTFRCDPISEHNRLYWYRQTLGQGPEFLTYFQNEAQLEKSRLLSDRFSAERPKGSFSTLEIQRTEQGDSAMYLCASSLVAGFGEQYFGPGTRLTVT.

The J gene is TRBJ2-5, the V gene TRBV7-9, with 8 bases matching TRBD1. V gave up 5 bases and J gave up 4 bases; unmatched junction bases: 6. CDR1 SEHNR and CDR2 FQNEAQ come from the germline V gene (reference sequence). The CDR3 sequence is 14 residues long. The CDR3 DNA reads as TGTGCCAGCAGCCAAGGCAGGGGGCGAGAGACCCAGTACTTC. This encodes CASSQGRGRETQYF.

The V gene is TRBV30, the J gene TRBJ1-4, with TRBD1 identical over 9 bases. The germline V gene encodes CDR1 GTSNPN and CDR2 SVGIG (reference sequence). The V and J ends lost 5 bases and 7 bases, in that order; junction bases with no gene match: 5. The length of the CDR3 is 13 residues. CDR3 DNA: TGTGCCTGGGACCGGGACAGGGCTGAAAAACTGTTTTTT. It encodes CAWDRDRAEKLFF.

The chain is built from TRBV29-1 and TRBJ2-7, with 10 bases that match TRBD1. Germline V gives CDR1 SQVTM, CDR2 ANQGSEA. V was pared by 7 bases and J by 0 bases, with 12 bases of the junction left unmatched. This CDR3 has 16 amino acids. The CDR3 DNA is TGCAGCGCGACTCGACCGGGACAGGGGAGCTCCTACGAGCAGTACTTC. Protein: CSATRPGQGSSYEQYF.

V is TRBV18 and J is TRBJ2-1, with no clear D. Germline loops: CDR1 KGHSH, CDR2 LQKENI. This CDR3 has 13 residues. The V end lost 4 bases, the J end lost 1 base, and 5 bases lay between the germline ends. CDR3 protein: CASSLPSYNEQFF. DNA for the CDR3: TGTGCCAGCTCACTCCCTTCCTACAATGAGCAGTTCTTC.

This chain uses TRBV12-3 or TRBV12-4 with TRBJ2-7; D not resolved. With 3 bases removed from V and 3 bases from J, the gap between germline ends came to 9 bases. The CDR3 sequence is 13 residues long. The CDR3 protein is CASSLSAGYEQYF. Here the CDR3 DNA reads TGTGCCAGCAGTTTGTCTGCCGGCTACGAGCAGTACTTC.

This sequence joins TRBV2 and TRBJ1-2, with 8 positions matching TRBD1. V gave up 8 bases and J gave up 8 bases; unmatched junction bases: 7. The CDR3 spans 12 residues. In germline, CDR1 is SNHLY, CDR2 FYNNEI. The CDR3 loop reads CASSTGEIGYTF. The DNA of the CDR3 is TGTGCCAGCTCGACAGGGGAAATAGGCTACACCTTC. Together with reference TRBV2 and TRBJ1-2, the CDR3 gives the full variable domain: EPEVTQTPSHQVTQMGQEVILRCVPISNHLYFYWYRQILGQKVEFLVSFYNNEISEKSEIFDDQFSVERPDGSNFTLKIRSTKLEDSAMYFCASSTGEIGYTFGSGTRLTVV.

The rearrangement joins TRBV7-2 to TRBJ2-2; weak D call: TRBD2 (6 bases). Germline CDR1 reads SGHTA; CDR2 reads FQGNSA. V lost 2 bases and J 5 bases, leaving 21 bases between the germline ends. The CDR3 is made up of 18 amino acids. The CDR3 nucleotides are TGTGCCAGCAGCTTACCGGAAGCGGGCCGGGGGAGGACCGGGGAGCTGTTTTTT. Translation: CASSLPEAGRGRTGELFF.

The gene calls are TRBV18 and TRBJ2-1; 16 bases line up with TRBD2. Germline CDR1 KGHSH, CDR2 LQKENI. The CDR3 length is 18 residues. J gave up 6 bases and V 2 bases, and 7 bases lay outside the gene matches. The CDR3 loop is CASSPSGLAGGVGNEQFF. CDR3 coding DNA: TGTGCCAGCTCACCATCGGGACTAGCGGGGGGGGTAGGCAATGAGCAGTTCTTC.

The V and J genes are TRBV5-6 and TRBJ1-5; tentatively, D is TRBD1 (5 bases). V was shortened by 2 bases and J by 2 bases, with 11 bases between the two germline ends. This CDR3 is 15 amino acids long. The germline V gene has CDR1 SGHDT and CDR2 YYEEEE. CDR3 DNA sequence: TGTGCCAGCAGCTTTGGGGGAGGGGGCAATCAGCCCCAGCATTTT. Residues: CASSFGGGGNQPQHF.

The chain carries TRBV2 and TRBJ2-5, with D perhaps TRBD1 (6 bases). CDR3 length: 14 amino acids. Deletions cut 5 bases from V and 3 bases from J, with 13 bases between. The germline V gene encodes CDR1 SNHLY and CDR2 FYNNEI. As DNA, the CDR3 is TGTGCCAGCAGTCGGGACACCGGAGAAGAGACCCAGTACTTC. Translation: CASSRDTGEETQYF.

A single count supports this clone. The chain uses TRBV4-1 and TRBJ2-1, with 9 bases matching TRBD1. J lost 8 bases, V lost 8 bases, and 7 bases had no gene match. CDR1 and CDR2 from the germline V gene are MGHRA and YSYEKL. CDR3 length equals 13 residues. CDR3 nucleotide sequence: TGCGCCAGCCAGGGACAGGGAGGCGATGAGCAGTTCTTC. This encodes CASQGQGGDEQFF.

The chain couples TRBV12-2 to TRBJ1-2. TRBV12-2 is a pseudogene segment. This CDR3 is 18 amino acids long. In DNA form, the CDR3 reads TGTGCAAGTCGCTTACAAACTATGTGTAGGCGAAACAACTATGGCTACACCTTC. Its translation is CASRLQTMCRRNNYGYTF.

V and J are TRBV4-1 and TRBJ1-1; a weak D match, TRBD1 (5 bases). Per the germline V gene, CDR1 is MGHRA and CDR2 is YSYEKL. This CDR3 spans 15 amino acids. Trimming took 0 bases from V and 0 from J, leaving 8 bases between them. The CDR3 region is CASSQDKGMNTEAFF. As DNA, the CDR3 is TGCGCCAGCAGCCAAGATAAGGGGATGAACACTGAAGCTTTCTTT.

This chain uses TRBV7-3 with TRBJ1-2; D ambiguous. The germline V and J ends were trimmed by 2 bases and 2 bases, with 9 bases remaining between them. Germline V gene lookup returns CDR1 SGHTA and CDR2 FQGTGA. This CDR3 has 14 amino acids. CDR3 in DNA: TGTGCCAGCAGCTTAGGGCTGGGGAACTATGGCTACACCTTC. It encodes CASSLGLGNYGYTF.

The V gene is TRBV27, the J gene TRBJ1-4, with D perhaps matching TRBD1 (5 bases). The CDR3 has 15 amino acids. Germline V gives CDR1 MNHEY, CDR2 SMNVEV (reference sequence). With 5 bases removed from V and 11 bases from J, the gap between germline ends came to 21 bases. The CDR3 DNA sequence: TGTGCCAGCAGTAAAGAGGGACTGCTCGGAGGGAAACTGTTTTTT. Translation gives CASSKEGLLGGKLFF.

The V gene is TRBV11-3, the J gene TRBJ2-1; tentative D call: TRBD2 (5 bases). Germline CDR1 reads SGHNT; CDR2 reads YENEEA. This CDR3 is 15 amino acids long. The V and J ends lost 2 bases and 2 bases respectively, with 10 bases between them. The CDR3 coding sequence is TGTGCCAGCAGCTTAAGGACGGGAACCTACAATGAGCAGTTCTTC. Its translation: CASSLRTGTYNEQFF.

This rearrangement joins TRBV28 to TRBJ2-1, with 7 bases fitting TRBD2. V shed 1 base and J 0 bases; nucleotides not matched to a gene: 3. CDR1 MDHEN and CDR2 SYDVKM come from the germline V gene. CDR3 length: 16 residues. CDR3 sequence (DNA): TGTGCCAGCAGTTTATATCTAGCGGACTCCTACAATGAGCAGTTCTTC. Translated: CASSLYLADSYNEQFF.

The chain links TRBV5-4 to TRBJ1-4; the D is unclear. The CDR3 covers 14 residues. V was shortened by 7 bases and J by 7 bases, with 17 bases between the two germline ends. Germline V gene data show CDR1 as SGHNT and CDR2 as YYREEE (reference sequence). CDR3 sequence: CASSPQEGCEKLFF. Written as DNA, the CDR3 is TGTGCCAGCTCCCCCCAAGAGGGCTGTGAAAAACTGTTTTTT.

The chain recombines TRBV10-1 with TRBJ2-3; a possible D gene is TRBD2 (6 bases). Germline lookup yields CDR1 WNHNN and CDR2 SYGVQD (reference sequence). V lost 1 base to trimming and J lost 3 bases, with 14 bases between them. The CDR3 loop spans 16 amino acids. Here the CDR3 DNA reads TGCGCCAGCAGTGAGTACGGGACTCCAGATACAGATACGCAGTATTTT. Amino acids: CASSEYGTPDTDTQYF.